Each of the 30 T cell receptor beta chains below was sequenced from the same sample in a study of cytomegalovirus exposure and HLA in healthy donors. Both 60 Vbeta primers and 13 Jbeta primers went into the PCR. TCRdb's table, derived via immunoSEQ multiplex PCR, lists solely in-frame clones and lacks some. Of approximately 110,000 clones in the sample, around 75% were seen once. Input material: PBMCs. These receptors came from a man under 40 in good health and CMV-seronegative.

V gene TRBV18 combines with J gene TRBJ1-1; TRBD1 matches at 10 bases. Losses at the gene ends were 4 bases for V and 3 bases for J; bases not matched to a gene: 14. CDR1 is KGHSH and CDR2 is LQKENI in the germline V gene. CDR3 length: 18 residues. The CDR3 nucleotides read TGTGCCAGCTCACAAAAGAGGGACAGGGGTGGAGAGGACACTGAAGCTTTCTTT. This translates into CASSQKRDRGGEDTEAFF.

This rearrangement joins TRBV5-1 to TRBJ2-7, with 9 positions matching TRBD2. This CDR3 has 15 amino acids. Germline V gene sequence: CDR1 SGHRS, CDR2 YFSETQ. Trimming removed 7 bases from V and 2 bases from J; junction bases left unmatched: 10. CDR3 amino acids: CASDPGSGSTYEQYF. CDR3 sequence (DNA): TGCGCCAGCGACCCAGGTAGCGGGAGCACCTACGAGCAGTACTTC.

The chain combines TRBV5-4 with TRBJ1-2, with D possibly TRBD1 on 5 matching bases. V gave up 4 bases and J gave up 4 bases, with 17 bases separating them. The CDR3 sequence is 15 residues long. Germline V gives CDR1 SGHNT, CDR2 YYREEE (reference sequence). The CDR3 DNA follows: TGTGCCAGCAGCCCTGGTGGAGGGGACCCCTATGGCTACACCTTC. Translating it yields CASSPGGGDPYGYTF.

The V and J genes are TRBV6-1 and TRBJ1-1; 11 nucleotides match TRBD1. Germline V gives CDR1 MNHNS, CDR2 SASEGT. This CDR3 is built from 16 residues. V dropped 3 bases and J dropped 4; count of bases not matched to a gene: 7. The CDR3 sequence: CASSDPGDRGGTEAFF. CDR3 in DNA: TGTGCCAGCAGTGACCCCGGGGACAGGGGGGGCACTGAAGCTTTCTTT.

The V and J genes are TRBV30 and TRBJ1-5; D perhaps matches TRBD1 (6 bases). CDR3 size: 15 residues. V was shortened by 2 bases and J by 1 base, with 12 bases between the two germline ends. Per the germline V gene, CDR1 is GTSNPN and CDR2 is SVGIG (reference sequence). DNA of the CDR3: TGTGCCTGGAGTTGGGCAGGGGAGAGCAATCAGCCCCAGCATTTT. It is translated as CAWSWAGESNQPQHF.

The V and J genes are TRBV5-8 and TRBJ2-1, with 10 bases fitting TRBD1. Germline CDR1 is SGHTS and CDR2 is YDEGEE. Trimming cost V 4 bases and J 3 bases; bases outside gene matches: 4. There are 15 residues in the CDR3. The CDR3: CASSRQGANYNEQFF. The CDR3 nucleotides are TGTGCCAGCAGCCGACAGGGGGCTAACTACAATGAGCAGTTCTTC.

The table lists this clone with a count of one. The V call is TRBV6-1, the J call TRBJ1-6; 9 bases line up with TRBD1. V dropped 2 bases and J dropped 2; count of bases not matched to a gene: 1. The germline gives CDR1 MNHNS, CDR2 SASEGT. The CDR3 is made up of 16 amino acids. In DNA form, the CDR3 reads TGTGCCAGCAGTGAAACAGGGGGCCCCTATAATTCACCCCTCCACTTT. Its translation: CASSETGGPYNSPLHF.

The rearrangement uses TRBV30 and TRBJ1-6; no reliable D call. V lost 4 bases, J lost 7 bases, and 8 bases lay in between. This CDR3 has 12 amino acids. Germline CDR1 GTSNPN, CDR2 SVGIG (reference sequence). For the CDR3, the DNA is TGTGCCTGGATCAAACGGAATTCACCCCTCCACTTT. Translated: CAWIKRNSPLHF. Full variable domain (outside the CDR3, taken from reference TRBV30 and TRBJ1-6): SQTIHQWPATLVQPVGSPLSLECTVEGTSNPNLYWYRQAAGRGLQLLFYSVGIGQISSEVPQNLSASRPQDRQFILSSKKLLLSDSGFYLCAWIKRNSPLHFGNGTRLTVT.

The J gene is TRBJ2-1, the V gene TRBV9, with TRBD2 matching 12 bases. The CDR3 spans 15 residues. Losses at the gene ends were 2 bases for V and 8 bases for J; bases not matched to a gene: 5. CDR1 and CDR2 (germline): SGDLS, YYNGEE. CDR3 DNA sequence: TGTGCCAGCAGCGTGGGGCCTAGCGGGGGGGATGAGCAGTTCTTC. Encoded protein: CASSVGPSGGDEQFF.

V usage is TRBV12-5 and J usage is TRBJ2-1; the D gene is possibly TRBD2 (5 bases). V was shortened by 0 bases and J by 10 bases, with 10 bases between the two germline ends. CDR1 and CDR2 (germline): LGHNT, FRNRAP. The CDR3 totals 13 residues. CDR3 in amino acids: CASGLVAGREQFF. CDR3 in DNA: TGTGCTAGTGGTTTGGTGGCTGGGAGAGAGCAGTTCTTC.

J is TRBJ2-2 and V is TRBV5-4, with 8 bases fitting TRBD2. This CDR3 is built from 16 residues. Germline V CDR1 and CDR2: SGHNT, YYREEE (reference sequence). After removal of 3 bases from V and 9 bases from J, the junction contained 13 bases not matched to a gene. In nucleotides, the CDR3 is TGTGCCAGCAGCTCTACTAGCGGAGCCCTCAGCCGGGAGCTGTTTTTT. Its translation: CASSSTSGALSRELFF.

The chain has TRBV7-2 and TRBJ2-3; 10 bases map to TRBD2. With V trimmed by 7 bases and J by 5 bases, 12 bases remained unmatched. Germline V gene lookup returns CDR1 SGHTA and CDR2 FQGNSA. This CDR3 is 16 amino acids long. CDR3 in amino acids: CASISAIAGGRDTQYF. The DNA of the CDR3 is TGTGCCAGCATCTCGGCGATAGCGGGGGGCCGAGATACGCAGTATTTT.

The chain is built from TRBV29-1 and TRBJ2-3, with TRBD2 identical over 13 bases. This CDR3 spans 15 amino acids. Germline lookup yields CDR1 SQVTM and CDR2 ANQGSEA. V gave up 7 bases and J gave up 6 bases; unmatched junction bases: 10. In DNA, the CDR3 is TGCAGCGCCAGTTGGGGACTAGCGGGATTGGATACGCAGTATTTT. This codes for CSASWGLAGLDTQYF.

This clone came up many times. The rearrangement uses TRBV19 and TRBJ2-1; TRBD2 matches at 11 bases. V was clipped by 4 bases and J by 4 bases; unmatched bases: 9. Germline V lookup: CDR1 LNHDA, CDR2 SQIVND (reference sequence). The CDR3 is made up of 17 amino acids. The CDR3 sequence is CASSTSLAGGHYNEQFF. DNA of the CDR3: TGTGCCAGTAGTACCTCCCTAGCGGGGGGCCATTACAATGAGCAGTTCTTC.

The chain is built from TRBV6-5 and TRBJ2-5; D not certain. The J call may be mistaken, given a closer DNA end match to TRBJ2-7. From germline, CDR1 is MNHEY and CDR2 SVGAGI. The CDR3 spans 12 residues. CDR3: CASSYTGDEQYF. The CDR3 DNA reads TGTGCCAGCAGTTACACTGGAGACGAGCAGTACTTC.

In this sample, this clone turned up once. This sequence joins TRBV5-4 and TRBJ2-1, with a possible D match to TRBD1 (5 bases). Per the germline V gene, CDR1 is SGHNT and CDR2 is YYREEE (reference sequence). CDR3 length equals 14 residues. V dropped 2 bases and J dropped 8 bases, with 14 bases sitting between them. The CDR3 spells CASSFSRQKDEQFF. DNA for the CDR3: TGTGCCAGCAGCTTTTCGAGACAGAAGGATGAGCAGTTCTTC.

This clone was counted only a few times. This CDR3 is CASSLRAGGSSYEQYF. For the CDR3, the DNA is TGTGCCAGCAGCTTGAGGGCAGGGGGTTCTTCCTACGAGCAGTACTTC. The chain recombines TRBV5-6 with TRBJ2-7; 7 positions agree with TRBD1. Germline loops: CDR1 SGHDT, CDR2 YYEEEE. The junction had 8 bases not matched to a gene; V was cut back by 1 base and J by 1 base. This CDR3 contains 16 residues.

The J gene is TRBJ1-4, the V gene TRBV5-1; TRBD1 matches 7 bases. J lost 7 bases, V lost 4 bases, and 7 bases had no gene match. This CDR3 comprises 14 residues. Germline-derived CDR1 and CDR2 are SGHRS and YFSETQ. CDR3 DNA sequence: TGCGCCAGCAGCGCAGGGGGGTTCAGTGAAAAACTGTTTTTT. It codes for CASSAGGFSEKLFF.

J is TRBJ2-2 and V is TRBV6-1, with D hard to call. The ends were cut back, 7 bases at V and 0 bases at J, with 6 bases in the middle. CDR1 is MNHNS, CDR2 SASEGT, per germline. The CDR3 totals 13 residues. DNA for the CDR3: TGTGCCAGCACCCCCTCGAACACCGGGGAGCTGTTTTTT. Encoded protein: CASTPSNTGELFF.

A remark on this clone: The sample has other DNA sequences that encode this CDR3 too. V usage is TRBV5-1 and J usage is TRBJ2-1, with TRBD1 matching over 8 bases. J was trimmed by 8 bases and V by 4 bases; bases with no gene match: 8. Germline loops: CDR1 SGHRS, CDR2 YFSETQ. The CDR3 sequence is 14 residues long. CDR3 protein: CASSPGTGGDEQFF. CDR3 sequence (DNA): TGCGCCAGCAGCCCCGGGACAGGAGGTGATGAGCAGTTCTTC.

The V call is TRBV29-1, the J call TRBJ1-2; 8 bases match TRBD1. This CDR3 comprises 17 residues. Germline V gene lookup returns CDR1 SQVTM and CDR2 ANQGSEA. The V segment lost 4 bases and the J segment 4 bases; nucleotides outside the gene matches: 17. The CDR3: CSVGRPPGQATGYGYTF. The CDR3 DNA sequence: TGCAGCGTTGGCCGCCCACCGGGACAGGCTACTGGCTATGGCTACACCTTC.

The genes are TRBV6-4 and TRBJ1-3; TRBD1 agrees at 7 bases. CDR3 size: 16 residues. Germline V CDR1 and CDR2: MRHNA, SNTAGT. V dropped 2 bases and J dropped 5; count of bases not matched to a gene: 9. The CDR3 protein is CASSDTRDSSRNTIYF. The CDR3 DNA is TGTGCCAGCAGTGACACCCGGGACAGTTCGAGAAACACCATATATTTT.

This chain links TRBV4-1 with TRBJ1-5; D might be TRBD1 (6 bases). V lost 1 base, J lost 3 bases, and 16 bases lay in between. CDR3 length equals 17 residues. CDR1 MGHRA and CDR2 YSYEKL come from the germline V gene. The CDR3 is CASSQGEGVRANQPQHF. The CDR3 DNA follows: TGCGCCAGCAGCCAAGGGGAGGGGGTACGGGCCAATCAGCCCCAGCATTTT.

This chain joins TRBV27 and TRBJ2-1; the match to TRBD1 covers 8 bases. Germline loops: CDR1 MNHEY, CDR2 SMNVEV (reference sequence). The length of the CDR3 is 14 residues. The V gene end was trimmed by 5 bases and the J gene end by 4 bases; junction bases not matched to a gene: 4. The DNA for the CDR3 is TGTGCCAGCAGTCACCGGGACAGGTACAATGAGCAGTTCTTC. Its protein product is CASSHRDRYNEQFF.

The chain joins TRBV5-1 to TRBJ2-3; TRBD2 aligns across 11 bases. The CDR3 covers 16 residues. Unmatched junction bases numbered 6, after V lost 2 bases and J lost 4 bases. Looked up from germline, CDR1 is SGHRS and CDR2 is YFSETQ. The CDR3 region is CASSFDTSGRADTQYF. CDR3 bases: TGCGCCAGCAGCTTTGATACTAGCGGGAGAGCAGATACGCAGTATTTT.

Only one count was recorded for this clone. J is TRBJ2-5 and V is TRBV6-5, with D maybe TRBD1 (6 bases). V dropped 8 bases and J dropped 2 bases, with 9 bases sitting between them. The CDR3 runs 12 residues. Germline V gives CDR1 MNHEY, CDR2 SVGAGI. This CDR3 reads CASWTAQETQYF. In DNA form, the CDR3 reads TGTGCCAGCTGGACAGCTCAAGAGACCCAGTACTTC.

About this clone itself: The sample contains more than one DNA sequence encoding this CDR3. This sequence joins TRBV27 and TRBJ1-5; D gene ambiguous. CDR3 size: 14 residues. Germline assignment: CDR1 MNHEY and CDR2 SMNVEV (reference sequence). Trimming stripped 5 bases from V and 0 bases from J, with 8 bases between. The CDR3 coding sequence is TGTGCCAGCAGTCCGACGGGTAGCAATCAGCCCCAGCATTTT. This sequence encodes CASSPTGSNQPQHF.

The chain combines TRBV20-1 with TRBJ2-5, with D uncertain. The CDR3 sequence is 11 residues long. Germline loops: CDR1 DFQATT, CDR2 SNEGSKA (reference sequence). V gave up 5 bases and J gave up 5 bases, with 9 bases separating them. Written as DNA, the CDR3 is TGCAGTGCTCCCTTCGGGGAGACCCAGTACTTC. Residues: CSAPFGETQYF.

V and J are TRBV19 and TRBJ1-5, with D unclear. The germline gives CDR1 LNHDA, CDR2 SQIVND (reference sequence). CDR3 length equals 14 residues. V lost 7 bases to trimming and J lost 2 bases, with 12 bases between them. The CDR3 nucleotides read TGTGCCAGTACTTCTGGAGACGGCAATCAGCCCCAGCATTTT. The encoded protein is CASTSGDGNQPQHF.

This clone has only a few counts. This rearrangement joins TRBV7-2 to TRBJ2-3, with D possibly TRBD1 on 5 matching bases. The CDR3 has 15 amino acids. Germline assignment: CDR1 SGHTA and CDR2 FQGNSA. Trimming cost V 3 bases and J 2 bases, with 12 bases left between them. This chain's CDR3 is CASSLGLGPTDTQYF. CDR3 nucleotide sequence: TGTGCCAGCAGCTTGGGGCTAGGACCCACAGATACGCAGTATTTT.